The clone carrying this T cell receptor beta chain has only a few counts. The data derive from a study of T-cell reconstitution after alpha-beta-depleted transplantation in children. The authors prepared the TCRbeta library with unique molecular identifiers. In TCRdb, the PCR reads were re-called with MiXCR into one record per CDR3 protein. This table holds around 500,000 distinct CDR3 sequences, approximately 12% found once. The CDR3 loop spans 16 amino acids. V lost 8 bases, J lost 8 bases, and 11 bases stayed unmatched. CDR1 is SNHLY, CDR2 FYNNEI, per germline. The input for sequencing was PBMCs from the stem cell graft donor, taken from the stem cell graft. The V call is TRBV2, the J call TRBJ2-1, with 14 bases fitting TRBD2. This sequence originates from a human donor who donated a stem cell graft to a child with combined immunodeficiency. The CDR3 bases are TGTGCCAGCCGAAGACTAGCGGGAGGGCCTAGGGATGAGCAGTTCTTC. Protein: CASRRLAGGPRDEQFF.